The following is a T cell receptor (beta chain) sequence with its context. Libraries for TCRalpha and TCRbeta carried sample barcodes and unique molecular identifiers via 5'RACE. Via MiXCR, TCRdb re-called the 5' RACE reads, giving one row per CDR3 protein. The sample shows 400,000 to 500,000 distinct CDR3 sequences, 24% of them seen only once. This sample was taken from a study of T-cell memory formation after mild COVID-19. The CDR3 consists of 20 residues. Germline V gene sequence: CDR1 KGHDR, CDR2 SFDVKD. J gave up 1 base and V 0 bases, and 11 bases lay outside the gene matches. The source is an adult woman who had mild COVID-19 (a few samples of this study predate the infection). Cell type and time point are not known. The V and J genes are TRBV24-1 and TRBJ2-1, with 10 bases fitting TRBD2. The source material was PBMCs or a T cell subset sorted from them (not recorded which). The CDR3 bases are TGTGCCACCAGTGATTTGCCTGTCCAGCGGGAGGGCAGTTCCTACAATGAGCAGTTCTTC. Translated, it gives CATSDLPVQREGSSYNEQFF.